Following are 13 T cell receptor beta chains from one sample sequenced in a study of T-cell memory formation after mild COVID-19. TCRdb re-derived calls from the 5' RACE reads in MiXCR, one entry per CDR3 protein. The sample carries approximately 500,000 distinct CDR3 sequences, 20% to 30% recorded once. The sequenced material came from PBMCs or a T cell subset sorted from them (not recorded which). The receptor source for this set is an adult woman who had mild COVID-19 (a few samples of this study predate the infection). Cell type and time point are not known.

This clonotype was detected a few times. This chain links TRBV5-1 with TRBJ2-1; TRBD1 matches 9 bases. The junction had 3 bases not matched to a gene; V was cut back by 9 bases and J by 2 bases. The CDR3 length is 13 residues. Germline V gives CDR1 SGHRS, CDR2 YFSETQ. CDR3 DNA sequence: TGCGCCACCAGACAGGGGGCCTACAATGAGCAGTTCTTC. This gives the protein CATRQGAYNEQFF.

This clonotype was seen at least ten times. The chain employs TRBV5-1 and TRBJ1-2, with 10 bases matching TRBD1. V was pared by 4 bases and J by 3 bases, with 6 bases of the junction left unmatched. This CDR3 comprises 15 residues. Germline V CDR1 and CDR2: SGHRS, YFSETQ. CDR3 DNA: TGCGCCAGCAGCGATGGACAGGGGGACTACTATGGCTACACCTTC. Translated: CASSDGQGDYYGYTF.

This clonotype was counted a few times. This sequence joins TRBV12-3 or TRBV12-4 and TRBJ1-2; D gene unclear. The V end was cut by 6 bases, the J end by 1 base, with 12 bases between. There are 14 residues in the CDR3. CDR3 in DNA: TGTGCCAGCAGCATCGGCGGGAGTAACTATGGCTACACCTTC. Amino acid sequence: CASSIGGSNYGYTF.

This clonotype was picked up one time. The chain uses TRBV7-3 and TRBJ2-3; the D gene is possibly TRBD2 (5 bases). Trimming pared 2 bases from V and 2 bases from J, leaving 14 bases between. CDR1 and CDR2 from the germline V gene are SGHTA and FQGTGA. This CDR3 comprises 16 residues. CDR3 in DNA: TGTGCCAGCAGCTTAGGGGTGGGAGCGTCCACAGATACGCAGTATTTT. Residues: CASSLGVGASTDTQYF. Drawing the rest from reference TRBV7-3 and TRBJ2-3, the complete variable domain is GAGVSQTPSNKVTEKGKYVELRCDPISGHTALYWYRQSLGQGPEFLIYFQGTGAADDSGLPNDRFFAVRPEGSVSTLKIQRTERGDSAVYLCASSLGVGASTDTQYFGPGTRLTVL.

This chain uses TRBV29-1 with TRBJ2-7; a weak D match, TRBD2 (7 bases). The CDR3 is made up of 14 amino acids. Germline values: CDR1 SQVTM, CDR2 ANQGSEA. V lost 7 bases and J 3 bases, leaving 19 bases between the germline ends. CDR3 sequence: CSAKRGGGVYEQYF. The CDR3 nucleotides read TGCAGCGCCAAAAGAGGGGGAGGGGTCTACGAGCAGTACTTC.

V is TRBV5-1 and J is TRBJ2-2; 8 nucleotides align to TRBD2. With 4 bases clipped from V and 5 bases from J, the junction kept 10 bases outside the gene matches. This CDR3 has 16 residues. Germline V gene sequence: CDR1 SGHRS, CDR2 YFSETQ. CDR3 nucleotide sequence: TGCGCCAGCAGCATCACCGGGACTAGTGGGACCGGGGAGCTGTTTTTT. It translates to CASSITGTSGTGELFF.

V is TRBV7-6 and J is TRBJ1-1; D is unclear. From germline, CDR1 is SGHVS and CDR2 FNYEAQ. This CDR3 is built from 13 residues. V was shortened by 4 bases and J by 5 bases, with 11 bases between the two germline ends. CDR3 sequence (DNA): TGTGCCAGCAGCTCCCGACGTTGGACTGAAGCTTTCTTT. Its protein product is CASSSRRWTEAFF.

This sequence joins TRBV7-9 and TRBJ2-1, with 8 bases identical to TRBD1. This CDR3 region has 15 residues. V gave up 1 base and J gave up 9 bases; unmatched junction bases: 8. Germline loops: CDR1 SEHNR, CDR2 FQNEAQ (reference sequence). This CDR3 reads CASSLGQGFDFEQFF. Here the CDR3 DNA reads TGTGCCAGCAGCTTAGGACAGGGGTTCGATTTTGAGCAGTTCTTC.

This clonotype was found a few times. This chain links TRBV27 with TRBJ1-2; D may be TRBD1 (5 bases). Germline V lookup: CDR1 MNHEY, CDR2 SMNVEV (reference sequence). The V gene lost 5 bases and the J gene lost 4 bases, with 14 bases spanning the gap. The CDR3 has 14 amino acids. The CDR3, as DNA: TGTGCCAGCAGTACATTATGGGGGGTCTATGGCTACACCTTC. Protein sequence: CASSTLWGVYGYTF.

This clonotype was seen only once. This chain uses TRBV7-6 with TRBJ2-6; D possibly corresponds to TRBD2 (5 bases). V lost 7 bases and J 4 bases, leaving 14 bases between the germline ends. The CDR3 has 15 residues. Germline values: CDR1 SGHVS, CDR2 FNYEAQ. The CDR3 spells CASKQASSGANVLTF. In DNA, the CDR3 is TGTGCCAGCAAGCAGGCTAGCTCGGGGGCCAACGTCCTGACTTTC.

This clonotype was counted ten times or more. J is TRBJ2-5 and V is TRBV5-4; 9 bases align to TRBD2. Germline V gene data show CDR1 as SGHNT and CDR2 as YYREEE (reference sequence). After removal of 2 bases from V and 4 bases from J, the junction contained 0 bases not matched to a gene. This CDR3 is built from 13 residues. The CDR3 DNA is TGTGCCAGCAGCTTAGCGGGAGGAGAGACCCAGTACTTC. Encoded protein: CASSLAGGETQYF.

This sequence joins TRBV5-6 and TRBJ2-1, with 12 nucleotides matching TRBD1. Trimming cost V 9 bases and J 4 bases; bases outside gene matches: 5. The CDR3 loop spans 14 amino acids. The V gene's germline CDR1 is SGHDT and CDR2 YYEEEE. CDR3 coding DNA: TGTGCCACCGGGACAGGGGGCGGTTACAATGAGCAGTTCTTC. Translated: CATGTGGGYNEQFF.

The genes are TRBV12-3 or TRBV12-4 and TRBJ2-7; D uncertain. This CDR3 comprises 15 residues. V was trimmed by 3 bases and J by 9 bases, leaving 21 bases between them. As DNA, the CDR3 is TGTGCCAGCAGTTTTGGACGACTCGATACGTTCGGGCAGTACTTC. Residues: CASSFGRLDTFGQYF.